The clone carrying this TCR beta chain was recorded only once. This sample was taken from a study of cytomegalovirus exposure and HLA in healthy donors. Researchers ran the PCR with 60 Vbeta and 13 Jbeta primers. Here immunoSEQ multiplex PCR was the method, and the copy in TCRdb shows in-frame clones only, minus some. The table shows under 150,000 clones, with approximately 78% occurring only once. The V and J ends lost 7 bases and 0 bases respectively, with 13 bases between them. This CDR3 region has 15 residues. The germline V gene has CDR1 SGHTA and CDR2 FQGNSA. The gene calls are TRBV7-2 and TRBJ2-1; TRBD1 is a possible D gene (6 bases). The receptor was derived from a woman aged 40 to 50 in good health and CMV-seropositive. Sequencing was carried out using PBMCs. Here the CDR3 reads CASTRTVSSYNEQFF. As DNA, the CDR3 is TGTGCCAGCACCAGGACAGTTTCCTCCTACAATGAGCAGTTCTTC.